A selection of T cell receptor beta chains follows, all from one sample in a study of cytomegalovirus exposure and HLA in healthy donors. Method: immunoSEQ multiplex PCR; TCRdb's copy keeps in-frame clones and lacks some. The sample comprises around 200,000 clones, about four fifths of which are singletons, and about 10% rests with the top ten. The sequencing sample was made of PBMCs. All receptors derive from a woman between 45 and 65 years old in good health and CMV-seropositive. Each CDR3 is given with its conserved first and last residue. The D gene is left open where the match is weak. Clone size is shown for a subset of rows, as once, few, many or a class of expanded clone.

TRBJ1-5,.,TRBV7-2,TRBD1,TGTGCCAGCAGCCTCAGACAGGGGCCCCAGCATTTT,CASSLRQGPQHF
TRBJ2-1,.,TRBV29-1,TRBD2,TGCAGCGTTATAAACCTAGCGGGGGACAATGAGCAGTTCTTC,CSVINLAGDNEQFF
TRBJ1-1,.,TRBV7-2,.,TGTGCCAGCAGCTTAATAGGAATGCTAGGGAACACTGAAGCTTTCTTT,CASSLIGMLGNTEAFF
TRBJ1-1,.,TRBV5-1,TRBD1,TGCGCCAGCAACGGACAGGGGGACACTGAAGCTTTCTTT,CASNGQGDTEAFF
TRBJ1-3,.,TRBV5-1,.,TGCGCCAGCAGCTTGGTCGGTCACTCTGGAAACACCATATATTTT,CASSLVGHSGNTIYF
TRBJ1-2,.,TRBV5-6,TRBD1,TGTGCCAGCAGCTTGGGGTTGCACAGGGGGGGTGCGGCCTATGGCTACACCTTC,CASSLGLHRGGAAYGYTF
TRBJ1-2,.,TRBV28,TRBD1,TGTGCCAGCAGTTCCGGGACAGCAGACTTCGATGGCTACACCTTC,CASSSGTADFDGYTF
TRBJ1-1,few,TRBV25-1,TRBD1,TGTGCCAGCAGAGAGACAGGGACGGCCACTGAAGCTTTCTTT,CASRETGTATEAFF
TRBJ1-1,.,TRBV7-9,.,TGTGCCAGCAGCCTGGGGCAGGTCGACACTGAAGCTTTCTTT,CASSLGQVDTEAFF
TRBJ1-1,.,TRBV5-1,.,TGCGCCAGCAGCTTGGACAGGAACACTGAAGCTTTCTTT,CASSLDRNTEAFF
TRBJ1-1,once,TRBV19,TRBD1,TGTGCCAGTACCATCGACAGGGCGGACACTGAAGCTTTCTTT,CASTIDRADTEAFF
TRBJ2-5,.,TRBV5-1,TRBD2,TGCGCCAGCAGCTTCGGACTAGCGGGGGAGGAGACCCAGTACTTC,CASSFGLAGEETQYF
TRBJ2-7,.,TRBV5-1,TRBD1,TGCGCCAGCAGCTTGGGACAGGGTCTTCACGAGCAGTACTTC,CASSLGQGLHEQYF
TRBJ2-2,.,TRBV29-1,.,TGCAGCGTTGAAAGGGGTCCCGGGGAGCTGTTTTTT,CSVERGPGELFF
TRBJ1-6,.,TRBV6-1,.,TGTGCCAGCACGCGTGCAGGACCCCTCCACTTT,CASTRAGPLHF
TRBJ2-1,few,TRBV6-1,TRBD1,TGTGCCAGCAGTGCGGACAGGGGTGAGCAGTTCTTC,CASSADRGEQFF
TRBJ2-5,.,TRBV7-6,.,TGTGCCAGCAGCTTCGGGGAGACCCAGTACTTC,CASSFGETQYF
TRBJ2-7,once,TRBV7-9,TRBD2,TGTTCCAGCAGCCCGGGGGGTTTGGGATACCGCTCCTACGAGCAGTACTTC,CSSSPGGLGYRSYEQYF
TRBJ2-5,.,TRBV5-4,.,TGTGCCAGCAGCTCGGGACTGCAACAAGAGACCCAGTACTTC,CASSSGLQQETQYF
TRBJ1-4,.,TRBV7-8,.,TGTGCCAGCAGCTTAGTCCTTAAAACATCCCCAACGAGGGAAAAACTGTTTTTT,CASSLVLKTSPTREKLFF
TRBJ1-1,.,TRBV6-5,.,TGTGCCAGCAGTTACACAGGGAGGGACACTGAAGCTTTCTTT,CASSYTGRDTEAFF
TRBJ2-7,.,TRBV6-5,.,TGTGCCAGCAGTGAGGGCTACGAGCAGTACTTC,CASSEGYEQYF
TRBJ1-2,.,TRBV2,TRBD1,TGTGCCAGCAGGGGAATCAGGGGGCGTGACTATGGCTACACCTTC,CASRGIRGRDYGYTF
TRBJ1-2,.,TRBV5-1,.,TGCGCCAGCAGCTTGGACAGCTTAGCTAACTATGGCTACACCTTC,CASSLDSLANYGYTF
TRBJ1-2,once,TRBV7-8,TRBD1,TGTGCCAGCAGCTTACGAGGGGGCGGTGGCTACACCTTC,CASSLRGGGGYTF
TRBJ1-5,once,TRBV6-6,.,TGTGCCAGCAGTTACGGGGGGGTCCGTCAGCCCCAGCATTTT,CASSYGGVRQPQHF
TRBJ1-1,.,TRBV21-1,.,TGTGCCAGCAGCTGTGAGGACAGTCCTCATCACACTGAAGCTTTCTTT,CASSCEDSPHHTEAFF
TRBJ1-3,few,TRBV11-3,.,TGTGCCAGCAGCTTAGCCCACTCTTCTGGAAACACCATATATTTT,CASSLAHSSGNTIYF
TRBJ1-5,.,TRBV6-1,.,TGTGCCAGGGGGGGGGACACCAATAGCAATCAGCCCCAGCATTTT,CARGGDTNSNQPQHF
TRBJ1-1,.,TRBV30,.,TGTGCCCCCCAAATGGGGAGGCCCATGAACACTGAAGCTTTCTTT,CAPQMGRPMNTEAFF
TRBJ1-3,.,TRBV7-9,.,TGTGCCAGCAGCTTAGGAGGTTCTGGAAACACCATATATTTT,CASSLGGSGNTIYF
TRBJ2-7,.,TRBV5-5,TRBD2,TGTGCCAGCAGCCCTAGACTAGCGGGGGGTTACGAGCAGTACTTC,CASSPRLAGGYEQYF
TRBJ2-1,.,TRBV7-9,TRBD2,TGTGCCAGCAGCTTAGTCGGGCCGGGGGGGCCTACCTACAATGAGCAGTTCTTC,CASSLVGPGGPTYNEQFF
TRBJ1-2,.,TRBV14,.,TGTGCCAGCAGCCTCGACAGACGCTATGGCTACACCTTC,CASSLDRRYGYTF
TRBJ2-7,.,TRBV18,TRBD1,TGTGCCAGCTCACCCCGAGGGGGACAGGTTACATCCGAGCAGTACTTC,CASSPRGGQVTSEQYF
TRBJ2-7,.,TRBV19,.,TGTGCCAGTCCCGCCAGGCGGGACAGCTCCTACGAGCAGTACTTC,CASPARRDSSYEQYF
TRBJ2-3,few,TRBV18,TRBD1,TGTGCCAGCCTGCAACAGGGGGCGCAAGATACGCAGTATTTT,CASLQQGAQDTQYF
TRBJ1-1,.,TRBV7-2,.,TGTGCCAGCAGCTTAGGACGGGAAACTGAAGCTTTCTTT,CASSLGRETEAFF
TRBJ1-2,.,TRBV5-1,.,TGCGCCAGCAGCTTGGGCTTTCGGCAGGCGACCTACACCTTC,CASSLGFRQATYTF
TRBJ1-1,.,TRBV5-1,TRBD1,TGCGCCAGCAGCTGGACGGGACAGGGAACTGAAGCTTTCTTT,CASSWTGQGTEAFF
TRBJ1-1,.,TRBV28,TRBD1,TGTGCCAGCAGTGCATCGACTGGGACAGTGAACACTGAAGCTTTCTTT,CASSASTGTVNTEAFF
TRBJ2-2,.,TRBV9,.,TGTGCCAGCAGCGCCCTTAACACCGGGGAGCTGTTTTTT,CASSALNTGELFF
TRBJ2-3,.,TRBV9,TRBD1,TGTGCCAGCAGCGCGACAGGGGCAAAGACAGATACGCAGTATTTT,CASSATGAKTDTQYF
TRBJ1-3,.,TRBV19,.,TGTGCCAGTAGTATGGTAGCAGCGGGAAACACCATATATTTT,CASSMVAAGNTIYF
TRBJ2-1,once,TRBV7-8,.,TGTGCCAGCAGCTTAGTTTTAAGGGGAAATGAGCAGTTCTTC,CASSLVLRGNEQFF
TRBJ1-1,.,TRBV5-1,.,TGCGCCAGCAGCTTCGAGGGTGTGGAAGCTTTCTTT,CASSFEGVEAFF
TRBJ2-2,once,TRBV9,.,TGTGCCAGCAGCGTAAACACAGGGACCGGGGAGCTGTTTTTT,CASSVNTGTGELFF
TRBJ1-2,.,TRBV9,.,TGTGCCAGCAGGCGTAGTGGAGGGTTCGGCTACACCTTC,CASRRSGGFGYTF
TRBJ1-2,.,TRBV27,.,TGTGCCAGCAGTTTAAATACAGGGCACTATGGCTACACCTTC,CASSLNTGHYGYTF
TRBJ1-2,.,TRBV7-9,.,TGTTCCAGCAGCCACGAGAACTATGGCTACACCTTC,CSSSHENYGYTF
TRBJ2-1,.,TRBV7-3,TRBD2,TGTGCCAGCAGCTTAATAGCGGGGGGGCGGAATGAGCAGTTCTTC,CASSLIAGGRNEQFF
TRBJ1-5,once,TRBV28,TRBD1,TGTGCCAGCAGGACAGGGGCCAGGGGCCAGCCCCAGCATTTT,CASRTGARGQPQHF
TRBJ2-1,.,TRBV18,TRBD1,TGTGCCAGCTCCGCGGGACAGGGGTCCTACAATGAGCAGTTCTTC,CASSAGQGSYNEQFF
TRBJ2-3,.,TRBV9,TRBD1,TGTGCCAGCAGCTTTACAGGGGGCCGGGCAGATACGCAGTATTTT,CASSFTGGRADTQYF
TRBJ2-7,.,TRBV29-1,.,TGCAGCGTTACGACAGGACCGTACGAGCAGTACTTC,CSVTTGPYEQYF
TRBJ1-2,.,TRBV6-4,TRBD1,TGTGCCAGCAGTCTGGGACAGGGGAAGTATGGCTACACCTTC,CASSLGQGKYGYTF
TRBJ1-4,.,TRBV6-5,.,TGTGCCAGCAGTGAACAGGGCAGGGTGGAAAAACTGTTTTTT,CASSEQGRVEKLFF
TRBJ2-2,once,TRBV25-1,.,TGTGCCAGCAGTGTAACAGGATACACCGGGGAGCTGTTTTTT,CASSVTGYTGELFF
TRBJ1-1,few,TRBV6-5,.,TGTGCCAGCAGTTACCGGGGGGACACTGAAGCTTTCTTT,CASSYRGDTEAFF